This is a list of T cell receptor beta chains from one sample in a study of OX40 agonist ivuxolimab in advanced cancers. Method: immunoSEQ multiplex PCR; TCRdb's copy keeps in-frame clones and lacks some. The table has approximately 82,000 clones, roughly 92% seen once; the top ten hold around 0.64%. The sequences come from CD4+ or CD8+ T cells sorted from blood, collected in a trial of the OX40 agonist ivuxolimab. All receptors derive from an adult with an advanced solid tumor such as melanoma, head and neck, liver or kidney cancer. The CDR3 runs from the conserved cysteine through the conserved F or W. The D gene is left open where the match is weak. The listing skips clone size in some rows; elsewhere it reads once, few, many or a size class.

12	TRBV18	-	TRBJ2-1	-	CASSPDTKEQFF	TGTGCCAGCTCACCCGACACCAAGGAGCAGTTCTTC
13	TRBV10-3	-	TRBJ1-1	-	CATIDRWNTEAFF	TGTGCCACCATAGACAGGTGGAACACTGAAGCTTTCTTT
14	TRBV7-3	-	TRBJ1-2	-	CASSPGQGPYGYTF	TGTGCCAGCAGCCCTGGGCAGGGTCCCTATGGCTACACCTTC
16	TRBV4-1	-	TRBJ1-2	once	CASSHGGAEMVYGYTF	TGCGCCAGCAGCCACGGGGGCGCCGAGATGGTCTATGGCTACACCTTC
15	TRBV18	TRBD2	TRBJ2-7	-	CASSLSSGGFAEQYF	TGTGCCAGCTCGCTATCTAGCGGGGGTTTCGCCGAGCAGTACTTC
14	TRBV5-1	-	TRBJ1-3	-	CASSLGFSGNTIYF	TGCGCCAGCAGCTTGGGGTTCTCTGGAAACACCATATATTTT
16	TRBV6-6	TRBD1	TRBJ1-5	-	CASSPGPGQSNQPQHF	TGTGCCAGCAGCCCTGGGCCGGGACAGAGCAATCAGCCCCAGCATTTT
16	TRBV7-9	TRBD2	TRBJ2-7	-	CASSPGGTSGASEQYF	TGTGCCAGCAGCCCAGGAGGGACTAGCGGGGCCTCTGAGCAGTACTTC
16	TRBV15	TRBD1	TRBJ2-7	-	CATSRESGTGGREQYF	TGTGCCACCAGCAGGGAATCCGGGACAGGGGGGCGCGAGCAGTACTTC
14	TRBV7-8	-	TRBJ2-4	-	CASSLGDNVDIQYF	TGTGCCAGCAGCTTAGGGGACAACGTAGACATTCAGTACTTC
12	TRBV7-8	-	TRBJ2-5	-	CASSLLGLTQYF	TGTGCCAGCAGCCTGCTAGGGCTGACCCAGTACTTC
15	TRBV6-6	-	TRBJ2-1	once	CASTRKLTDLNEQFF	TGTGCCAGCACCCGCAAGCTAACAGACTTGAATGAGCAGTTCTTC
13	TRBV11-3	-	TRBJ2-5	-	CASKAAGRETQYF	TGTGCCAGCAAGGCGGCAGGGAGAGAGACCCAGTACTTC
13	TRBV7-9	-	TRBJ1-4	once	CASSLGTHEKLFF	TGTGCCAGCAGCTTAGGTACGCATGAAAAACTGTTTTTT
13	TRBV29-1	-	TRBJ2-1	-	CSVAVTADNEQFF	TGCAGCGTTGCCGTGACAGCTGACAATGAGCAGTTCTTC
13	TRBV5-1	TRBD2	TRBJ2-7	-	CASSSGLAGVQYF	TGCGCCAGCAGCTCGGGACTAGCGGGAGTTCAGTACTTC
13	TRBV30	-	TRBJ1-5	few	CAWSGGSNQPQHF	TGTGCCTGGAGTGGTGGGAGCAATCAGCCCCAGCATTTT
13	TRBV6-5	-	TRBJ2-7	-	CATSPGSPYEQYF	TGTGCCACTTCGCCAGGGTCCCCATACGAGCAGTACTTC
15	TRBV19	-	TRBJ2-7	-	CASSMRGGLSYEQYF	TGTGCCAGTAGTATGCGTGGGGGGCTCTCCTACGAGCAGTACTTC
18	TRBV2	-	TRBJ2-3	-	CASSEKLGWAGLTDTQYF	TGTGCCAGCAGTGAAAAGTTAGGATGGGCAGGGCTCACAGATACGCAGTATTTT
17	TRBV30	TRBD2	TRBJ2-3	-	CAWRLPSGRGRTDTQYF	TGTGCCTGGAGGCTGCCTAGCGGGAGAGGGCGCACAGATACGCAGTATTTT
12	TRBV18	-	TRBJ2-5	-	CASSPPKETQYF	TGTGCCAGCTCACCACCGAAGGAGACCCAGTACTTC
14	TRBV7-6	-	TRBJ1-6	-	CASSSGQVNSPLHF	TGTGCCAGCAGCTCGGGACAAGTAAATTCACCCCTCCACTTT
12	TRBV11-3	-	TRBJ2-1	-	CASSISEDSQFF	TGTGCCAGCAGCATCTCGGAGGACAGTCAGTTCTTC
16	TRBV7-2	TRBD2	TRBJ2-1	-	CASSSRTSGGAHEQFF	TGTGCCAGCAGTTCCCGGACTAGCGGGGGGGCCCATGAGCAGTTCTTC
15	TRBV7-3	TRBD2	TRBJ2-1	once	CASSPIAGGRNEQFF	TGTGCCAGCAGCCCTATAGCGGGAGGGAGGAATGAGCAGTTCTTC
19	TRBV30	-	TRBJ1-6	few	CAWSRTGRSLSSYNSPLHF	TGTGCCTGGAGCCGAACGGGACGCTCGCTTAGCTCCTATAATTCACCCCTCCACTTT
15	TRBV27	TRBD1	TRBJ2-5	once	CASSLLGTAQETQYF	TGTGCCAGCAGTTTATTGGGGACAGCACAAGAGACCCAGTACTTC
15	TRBV25-1	-	TRBJ1-5	-	CASSESWDDNQPQHF	TGTGCCAGCAGTGAATCCTGGGACGACAATCAGCCCCAGCATTTT
16	TRBV4-1	-	TRBJ2-1	-	CASSQGRASSYNEQFF	TGCGCCAGCAGCCAAGGCAGGGCCAGCTCCTACAATGAGCAGTTCTTC